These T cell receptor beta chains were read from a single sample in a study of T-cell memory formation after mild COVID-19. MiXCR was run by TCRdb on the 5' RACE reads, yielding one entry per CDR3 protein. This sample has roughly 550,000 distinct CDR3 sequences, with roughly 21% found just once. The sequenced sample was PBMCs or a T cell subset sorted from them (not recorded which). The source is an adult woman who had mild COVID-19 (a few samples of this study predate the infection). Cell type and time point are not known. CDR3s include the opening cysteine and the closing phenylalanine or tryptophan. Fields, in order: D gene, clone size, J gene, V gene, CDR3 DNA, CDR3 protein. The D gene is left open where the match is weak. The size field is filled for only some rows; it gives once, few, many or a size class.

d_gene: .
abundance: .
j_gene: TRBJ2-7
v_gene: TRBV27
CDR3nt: TGTGCCAGCAGTCGATCGGGAACAGGGCTCTACGAGCAGTACTTC
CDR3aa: CASSRSGTGLYEQYF

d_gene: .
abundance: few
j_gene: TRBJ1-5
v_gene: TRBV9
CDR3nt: TGTGCCAGCAGCGAAGGGCCCGATCATCAGCCCCAGCATTTT
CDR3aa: CASSEGPDHQPQHF

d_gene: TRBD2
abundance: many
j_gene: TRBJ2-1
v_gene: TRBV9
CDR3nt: TGTGCCAGCAGCGTAGGGACTAGCTCCTACAATGAGCAGTTCTTC
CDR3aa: CASSVGTSSYNEQFF

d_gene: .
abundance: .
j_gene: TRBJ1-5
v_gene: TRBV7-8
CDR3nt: TGTGCCAGCAGCTTAGGGGGCAGTGGGGACCCCTATAGCAATCAGCCCCAGCATTTT
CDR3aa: CASSLGGSGDPYSNQPQHF

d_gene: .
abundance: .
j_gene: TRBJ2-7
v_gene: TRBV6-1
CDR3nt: TGTGCCAGCAGTGCCGGGTTGACTAGGGTGAACGTCGAGCAGTACTTC
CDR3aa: CASSAGLTRVNVEQYF

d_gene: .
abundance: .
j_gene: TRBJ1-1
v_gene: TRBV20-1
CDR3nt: TGCAGTGCTAGAAGGGGGTTCACTGAAGCTTTCTTT
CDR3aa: CSARRGFTEAFF

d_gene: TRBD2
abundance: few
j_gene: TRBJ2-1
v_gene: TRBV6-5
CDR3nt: TGTGCCAGCAGTTACCCCGGACTAGCGGGAGTGGATGAGCAGTTCTTC
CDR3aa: CASSYPGLAGVDEQFF

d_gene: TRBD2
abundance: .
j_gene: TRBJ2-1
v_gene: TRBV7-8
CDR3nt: TGTGCCAGCAGCTTATGGGGGCTAGCGGGACAGCTTTACAATGAGCAGTTCTTC
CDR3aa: CASSLWGLAGQLYNEQFF

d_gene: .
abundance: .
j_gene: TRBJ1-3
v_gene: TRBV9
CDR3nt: TGTGCCAGCAGCGTAGCTGGGGGCAGTCCTGGTGGTGGAAACACCATATATTTT
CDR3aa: CASSVAGGSPGGGNTIYF

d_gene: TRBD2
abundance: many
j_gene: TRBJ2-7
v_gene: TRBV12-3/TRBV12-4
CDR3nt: TGTGCCAGCAGTTTAAGCTGGTCTAGCGGGGGAAACGAGCAGTACTTC
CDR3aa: CASSLSWSSGGNEQYF

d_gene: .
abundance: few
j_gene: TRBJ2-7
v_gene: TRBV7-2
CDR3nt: TGTGCCAGCAGCTTAGTACAGGTTCTAGGCTACGAGCAGTACTTC
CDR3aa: CASSLVQVLGYEQYF